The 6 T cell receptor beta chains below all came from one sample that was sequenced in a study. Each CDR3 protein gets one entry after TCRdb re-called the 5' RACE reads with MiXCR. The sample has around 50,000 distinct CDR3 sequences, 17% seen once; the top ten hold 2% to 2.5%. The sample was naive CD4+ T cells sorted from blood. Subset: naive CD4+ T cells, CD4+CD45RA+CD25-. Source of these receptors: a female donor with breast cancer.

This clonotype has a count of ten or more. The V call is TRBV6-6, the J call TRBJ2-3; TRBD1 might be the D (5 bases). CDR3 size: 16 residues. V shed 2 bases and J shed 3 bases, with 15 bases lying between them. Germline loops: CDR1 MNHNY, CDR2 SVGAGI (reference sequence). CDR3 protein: CASSYTSGRATDTQYF. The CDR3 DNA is TGTGCCAGCAGTTACACGTCGGGCAGGGCTACAGATACGCAGTATTTT.

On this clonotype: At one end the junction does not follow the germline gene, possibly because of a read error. CDR3 DNA sequence: TGTGCCGGCAGCCAGGGACAGGGAGCGGTGTTTGGTGAAAAACTGTTTTTT. The encoded protein is CAGSQGQGAVFGEKLFF. This chain joins TRBV14 and TRBJ1-4; 9 nucleotides line up with TRBD1. There are 17 residues in the CDR3. CDR1 is SGHDN, CDR2 FVKESK, per germline.

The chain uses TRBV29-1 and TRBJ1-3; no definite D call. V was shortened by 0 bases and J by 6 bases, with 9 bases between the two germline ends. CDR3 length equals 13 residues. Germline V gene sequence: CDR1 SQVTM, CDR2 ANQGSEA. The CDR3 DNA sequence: TGCAGCGTTGAAGATCTAGGCGAAAACACCATATATTTT. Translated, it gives CSVEDLGENTIYF.

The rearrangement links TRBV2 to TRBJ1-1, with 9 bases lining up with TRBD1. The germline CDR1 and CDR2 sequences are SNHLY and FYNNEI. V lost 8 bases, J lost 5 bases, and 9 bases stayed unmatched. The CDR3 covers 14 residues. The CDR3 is CASGTQGAGTEAFF. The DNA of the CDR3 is TGTGCCAGCGGGACACAGGGGGCAGGGACTGAAGCTTTCTTT.

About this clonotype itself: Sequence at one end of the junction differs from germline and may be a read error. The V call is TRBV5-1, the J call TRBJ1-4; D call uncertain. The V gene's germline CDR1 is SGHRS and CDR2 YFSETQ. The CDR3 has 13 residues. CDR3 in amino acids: CACSFGVEEKLFF. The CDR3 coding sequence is TGCGCCTGCAGCTTCGGGGTTGAGGAAAAACTGTTTTTT.

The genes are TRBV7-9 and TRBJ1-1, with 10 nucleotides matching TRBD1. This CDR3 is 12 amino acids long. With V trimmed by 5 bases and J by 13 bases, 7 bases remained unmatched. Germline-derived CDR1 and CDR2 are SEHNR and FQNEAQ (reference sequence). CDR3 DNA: TGTGCCAGCAGCCTGGACAGGGGGGTGGGTTTCTTT. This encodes CASSLDRGVGFF.